This T cell receptor beta chain was identified during a study of blood T cell repertoires in COVID-19. For the study at large: Collection of acute and convalescent COVID-19 samples took place in the United States, Italy and Spain. PBMCs, B-cell-depleted T cells, or T cells provided the cDNA or gDNA that made up the material.

In the source study's methods: Cell counts per sample came from amplifying reference gene primers. Clones were read by immunoSEQ multiplex PCR, and TCRdb kept only the in-frame ones, dropping some. V and J calls and clone size are those listed in that table; D and trimming were worked out from the DNA. The sample has under 200,000 clones, around four fifths seen once. The CDR3 has 14 amino acids. Germline lookup yields CDR1 SNHLY and CDR2 FYNNEI. Trimming took 6 bases from V and 2 from J; bases not matched to a gene: 1. This clone was picked up one time. This receptor was taken from a man aged 25-40 years with active or convalescent COVID-19. V is TRBV2 and J is TRBJ1-3; TRBD1 matches at 10 bases. Sequencing input: peripheral blood. The CDR3 spells CASRGTGAGNTIYF. The CDR3, as DNA: TGTGCCAGCAGGGGGACAGGGGCTGGAAACACCATATATTTT.